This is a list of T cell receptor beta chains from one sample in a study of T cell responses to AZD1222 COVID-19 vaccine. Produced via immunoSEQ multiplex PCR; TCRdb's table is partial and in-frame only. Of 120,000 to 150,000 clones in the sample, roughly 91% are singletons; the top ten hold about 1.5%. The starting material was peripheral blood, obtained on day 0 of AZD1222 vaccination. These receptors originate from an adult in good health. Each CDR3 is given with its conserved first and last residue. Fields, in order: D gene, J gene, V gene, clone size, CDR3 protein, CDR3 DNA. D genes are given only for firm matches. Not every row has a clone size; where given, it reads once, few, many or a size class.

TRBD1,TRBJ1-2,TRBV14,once,CASSPTGTGYGYTF,TGTGCCAGCAGTCCGACCGGGACAGGGTATGGCTACACCTTC
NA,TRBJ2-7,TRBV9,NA,CASSADLPSSYEQYF,TGTGCCAGCAGTGCCGACTTGCCGAGCTCCTACGAGCAGTACTTC
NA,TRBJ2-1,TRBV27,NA,CASLSGLEQFF,TGTGCCAGCCTCTCCGGGCTGGAGCAGTTCTTC
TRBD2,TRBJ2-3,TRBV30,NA,CAWTSGAITDTQYF,TGTGCCTGGACTAGCGGGGCTATCACAGATACGCAGTATTTT
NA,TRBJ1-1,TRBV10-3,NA,CAIKTGEGTEAFF,TGTGCCATCAAGACTGGGGAGGGCACTGAAGCTTTCTTT
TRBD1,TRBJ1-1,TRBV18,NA,CASSPLTGGGNTEAFF,TGTGCCAGCTCACCGTTAACAGGGGGGGGGAACACTGAAGCTTTCTTT
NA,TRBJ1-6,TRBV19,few,CASSIDTDSFVDPYNSPLHF,TGTGCCAGTAGTATAGATACGGACAGTTTCGTCGACCCCTATAATTCACCCCTCCACTTT
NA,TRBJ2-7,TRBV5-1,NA,CASSWSGYSYEQYF,TGCGCCAGCAGCTGGAGCGGTTACTCCTACGAGCAGTACTTC
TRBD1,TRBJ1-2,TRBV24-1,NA,CATSALGDRGYYGYTF,TGTGCCACCAGTGCCCTAGGGGACAGGGGTTATTATGGCTACACCTTC
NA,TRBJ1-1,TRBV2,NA,CASSEIPGIGGIMGTEAFF,TGTGCCAGCAGTGAAATCCCGGGCATAGGGGGAATAATGGGCACTGAAGCTTTCTTT
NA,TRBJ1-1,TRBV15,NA,CATSSRVNTEAFF,TGTGCCACCAGCAGCCGGGTGAACACTGAAGCTTTCTTT
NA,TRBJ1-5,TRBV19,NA,CASSIRGSGQPQHF,TGTGCCAGTAGTATAAGGGGGTCAGGGCAGCCCCAGCATTTT
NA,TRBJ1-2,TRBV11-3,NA,CASSLSRGGYGYTF,TGTGCCAGCAGCTTGAGTCGGGGAGGATATGGCTACACCTTC
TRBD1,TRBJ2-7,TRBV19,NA,CASSAQGPSSYEQYF,TGTGCCAGTAGTGCACAGGGGCCGAGCTCCTACGAGCAGTACTTC
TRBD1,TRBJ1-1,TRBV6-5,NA,CASRRDRGNTEAFF,TGTGCCAGCAGACGGGACAGGGGGAACACTGAAGCTTTCTTT
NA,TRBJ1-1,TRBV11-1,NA,CASSQLSLGGEAFF,TGTGCCAGCAGCCAGCTGAGTCTTGGGGGTGAAGCTTTCTTT
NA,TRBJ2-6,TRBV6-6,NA,CASTHRGANVLTF,TGTGCCAGCACCCACCGGGGGGCCAACGTCCTGACTTTC
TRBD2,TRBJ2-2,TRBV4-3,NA,CASSQDLAAGGTGELFF,TGCGCCAGCAGCCAAGATCTGGCAGCGGGAGGCACCGGGGAGCTGTTTTTT
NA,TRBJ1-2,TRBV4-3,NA,CASSQESNSPPLNYGYTF,TGCGCCAGCAGCCAAGAAAGTAACTCTCCGCCATTGAACTATGGCTACACCTTC
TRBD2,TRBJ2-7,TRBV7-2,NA,CASSGGGLAVYEQYF,TGTGCCAGCAGCGGGGGGGGACTAGCGGTTTACGAGCAGTACTTC
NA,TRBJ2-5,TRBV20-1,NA,CSASREETQYF,TGCAGTGCTAGCAGGGAAGAGACCCAGTACTTC
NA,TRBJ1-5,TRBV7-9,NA,CASSSGVGFGNQPQHF,TGTGCCAGCAGCTCAGGTGTGGGGTTTGGCAATCAGCCCCAGCATTTT
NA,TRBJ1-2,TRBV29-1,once,CSAEDSGAPLGDGYTF,TGCAGCGCCGAAGACTCTGGGGCTCCTCTAGGGGATGGCTACACCTTC
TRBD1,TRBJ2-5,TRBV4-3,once,CASSQAGQGGETQYF,TGCGCCAGCAGCCAAGCAGGACAGGGTGGGGAGACCCAGTACTTC
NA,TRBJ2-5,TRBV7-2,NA,CACSFGSGKETQYF,TGTGCCTGCAGCTTCGGATCAGGGAAAGAGACCCAGTACTTC
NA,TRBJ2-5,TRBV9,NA,CASSVAGHNQETQYF,TGTGCCAGCAGCGTAGCGGGACACAACCAAGAGACCCAGTACTTC
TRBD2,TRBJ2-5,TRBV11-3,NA,CASSRSVTSGYQETQYF,TGTGCCAGCAGTCGATCTGTGACTAGCGGGTACCAAGAGACCCAGTACTTC
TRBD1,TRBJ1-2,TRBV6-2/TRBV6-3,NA,CASSRQGVNYGYTF,TGTGCCAGCAGTAGACAGGGGGTCAACTATGGCTACACCTTC
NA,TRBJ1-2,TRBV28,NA,CASSFLGIGYGYTF,TGTGCCAGCAGTTTTTTGGGGATCGGCTATGGCTACACCTTC
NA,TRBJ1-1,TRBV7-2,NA,CASSPGGVLTEAFF,TGTGCCAGCAGTCCCGGCGGGGTTCTCACTGAAGCTTTCTTT
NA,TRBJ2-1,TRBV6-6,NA,CAAVAGFGQFF,TGTGCCGCCGTAGCAGGGTTCGGGCAGTTCTTC
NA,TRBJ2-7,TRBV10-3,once,CAISVFLRDGGSYEQYF,TGTGCCATCAGTGTGTTCTTAAGGGACGGGGGCTCCTACGAGCAGTACTTC
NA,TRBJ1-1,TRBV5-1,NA,CASSLTGMNTEAFF,TGCGCCAGCAGCTTAACAGGGATGAACACTGAAGCTTTCTTT
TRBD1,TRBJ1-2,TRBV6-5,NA,CASRRGGGVGYTF,TGTGCCAGCAGACGAGGGGGCGGGGTTGGCTACACCTTC
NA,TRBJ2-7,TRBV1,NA,CTSSSLREQYF,TGCACCAGCAGCTCCCTCCGTGAGCAGTACTTC
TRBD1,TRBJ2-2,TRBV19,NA,CASRKDREITGELFF,TGTGCCAGTAGAAAGGACAGGGAAATAACCGGGGAGCTGTTTTTT